Following are 13 T cell receptor beta chains from one sample sequenced in a study of blood T cell repertoires in COVID-19. The repertoire was sequenced with immunoSEQ multiplex PCR; TCRdb's copy has only in-frame clones and lacks some. Here the sample spans 200,000 to 300,000 clones, roughly 86% being singletons. Sequenced sample: PBMCs or T cells enriched from blood (not recorded which). The receptors here all came from a woman aged 18-30 years who had recovered from COVID-19.

This clone appeared a single time. The chain carries TRBV5-4 and TRBJ2-1; 9 bases are shared with TRBD1. V lost 5 bases to trimming and J lost 7 bases; unmatched junction nucleotides: 10. The CDR3 sequence is 15 residues long. Germline CDR1 and CDR2: SGHNT and YYREEE (reference sequence). CDR3 DNA sequence: TGTGCCAGCAGACCGGGACAGGGATTGATGAATGAGCAGTTCTTC. Residues: CASRPGQGLMNEQFF.

The chain couples TRBV6-7 to TRBJ2-3; TRBD2 matches at 7 bases. TRBV6-7 is filed as an ORF, its function uncertain. The J segment lost 2 bases and the V segment lost 0 bases, leaving 11 bases of the junction unmatched. This CDR3 has 18 residues. The CDR3 here is CASSYSIPGSGHTDTQYF. Written as DNA, the CDR3 is TGTGCCAGCAGTTACTCGATCCCAGGTAGCGGGCACACAGATACGCAGTATTTT.

This sequence joins TRBV11-2 and TRBJ2-3; 7 nucleotides match TRBD2. J was trimmed by 3 bases and V by 5 bases; bases with no gene match: 20. The CDR3 is made up of 19 amino acids. CDR1 is SGHAT and CDR2 is FQNNGV in the germline V gene. The DNA for the CDR3 is TGTGCCAGCAGCCCCGGGGGGTGGTCGGGACCAAGACGGACAGATACGCAGTATTTT. Translated, it gives CASSPGGWSGPRRTDTQYF. The complete variable domain, with remaining parts taken from reference TRBV11-2 and TRBJ2-3, reads EAGVAQSPRYKIIEKRQSVAFWCNPISGHATLYWYQQILGQGPKLLIQFQNNGVVDDSQLPKDRFSAERLKGVDSTLKIQPAKLEDSAVYLCASSPGGWSGPRRTDTQYFGPGTRLTVL.

The chain recombines TRBV5-4 with TRBJ2-5; the match to TRBD2 covers 8 bases. J lost 4 bases, V lost 2 bases, and 7 bases had no gene match. The CDR3 totals 15 residues. The germline CDR1 and CDR2 sequences are SGHNT and YYREEE (reference sequence). CDR3 sequence reads: CASSLDSGGGETQYF. The DNA for the CDR3 is TGTGCCAGCAGCTTAGATTCGGGGGGGGGAGAGACCCAGTACTTC. The full variable domain, completed using reference TRBV5-4 and TRBJ2-5, is ETGVTQSPTHLIKTRGQQVTLRCSSQSGHNTVSWYQQALGQGPQFIFQYYREEENGRGNFPPRFSGLQFPNYSSELNVNALELDDSALYLCASSLDSGGGETQYFGPGTRLLVL.

This chain links TRBV28 with TRBJ1-1; the D gene is possibly TRBD1 (6 bases). The CDR3 runs 14 residues. The germline V gene encodes CDR1 MDHEN and CDR2 SYDVKM. The CDR3 bases are TGTGTCCTAAAAGGGGGTCGCTTGAACACTGAAGCTTTCTTT. Protein sequence: CVLKGGRLNTEAFF.

This clone was seen a handful of times. The chain links TRBV30 to TRBJ2-1, with TRBD2 as a possible D gene (6 bases). This CDR3 has 15 amino acids. The germline V gene has CDR1 GTSNPN and CDR2 SVGIG (reference sequence). The V and J ends lost 3 bases and 5 bases respectively, with 17 bases between them. The CDR3 reads CAWRGDFRYNNEQFF. CDR3 DNA: TGTGCCTGGAGAGGGGACTTTAGATATAACAATGAGCAGTTCTTC.

The chain couples TRBV4-1 to TRBJ2-5; 13 positions agree with TRBD2. This CDR3 comprises 16 residues. Per the germline V gene, CDR1 is MGHRA and CDR2 is YSYEKL. V was pared by 3 bases and J by 2 bases, with 3 bases of the junction left unmatched. DNA for the CDR3: TGCGCCAGCAGCCAGGGACTAGCGGGGCATCAAGAGACCCAGTACTTC. Translation gives CASSQGLAGHQETQYF.

The chain carries TRBV24-1 and TRBJ2-7; 7 nucleotides line up with TRBD1. Per the germline V gene, CDR1 is KGHDR and CDR2 is SFDVKD. The CDR3 totals 16 residues. V shed 1 base, J shed 4 bases, and the junction held 9 bases outside the gene matches. Here the CDR3 reads CATSDLRGLGYYEQYF. CDR3 bases: TGTGCCACCAGTGATTTAAGGGGGCTAGGATATTACGAGCAGTACTTC.

The chain uses TRBV19 and TRBJ2-7; possible D gene TRBD1, 6 bases. The CDR3 totals 14 residues. Germline loops: CDR1 LNHDA, CDR2 SQIVND (reference sequence). V lost 6 bases and J lost 2, with 14 bases in between. The CDR3 protein is CASSQLGQTYEQYF. CDR3 DNA: TGTGCCAGTAGCCAACTCGGACAGACCTACGAGCAGTACTTC.

The chain is built from TRBV28 and TRBJ1-1; D ambiguous. The germline gives CDR1 MDHEN, CDR2 SYDVKM. The CDR3 has 14 amino acids. Trimming left V 2 bases short and J 5 bases short, with 12 bases between. In DNA, the CDR3 is TGTGCCAGCAGTTTAGGACTCCCGAAGACTGAAGCTTTCTTT. Protein product: CASSLGLPKTEAFF.

The CDR3 DNA reads TGTGCCAGCAGCCCTGGAGCTGAAGCTTTCTTT. Its translation is CASSPGAEAFF. J is TRBJ1-1 and V is TRBV12-3 or TRBV12-4; D not certain. The V gene lost 6 bases and the J gene lost 6 bases, with 8 bases spanning the gap. This CDR3 comprises 11 residues.

CDR3 residues: CATGGRSVNEQFF. CDR3 DNA sequence: TGTGCCACGGGGGGGAGGTCGGTCAATGAGCAGTTCTTC. The chain recombines TRBV6-6 with TRBJ2-1; 8 nucleotides agree with TRBD2. The CDR3 covers 13 residues. The J segment lost 6 bases and the V segment lost 10 bases, leaving 8 bases of the junction unmatched. From germline, CDR1 is MNHNY and CDR2 SVGAGI (reference sequence).

This chain joins TRBV10-3 and TRBJ2-1; D gene uncertain. CDR3 length: 14 amino acids. Germline-derived CDR1 and CDR2 are ENHRY and SYGVKD. V was cut by 8 bases and J by 6 bases, with 17 bases left in between. The CDR3 loop is CAIGLFDSANEQFF. CDR3 DNA: TGTGCCATCGGCCTCTTCGACTCGGCCAATGAGCAGTTCTTC.